Following are 32 T cell receptor beta chains from one sample sequenced in a study of Tregs in tolerant kidney transplant recipients. Using immunoSEQ multiplex PCR, the repertoire was profiled, and TCRdb retains in-frame clones only, with some absent. Counted here are about 73,000 clones, less than 98% occurring once; the ten biggest clones make up approximately 0.56%. The sequencing used CD4+ T cells from blood, collected before the transplant. All receptors come from a human donor who received a combined kidney and bone marrow transplant.

The chain uses TRBV6-5 and TRBJ1-2, with 7 bases fitting TRBD1. Trimming at V came to 4 bases and at J to 5 bases, leaving 10 bases not matched to a gene. The CDR3 is 15 residues long. Germline loops: CDR1 MNHEY, CDR2 SVGAGI. The CDR3 DNA is TGTGCCAGCAGTTCCCACGGGACAGAAATATATGGCTACACCTTC. This translates into CASSSHGTEIYGYTF.

The count of this clone is one. V and J are TRBV19 and TRBJ2-2, with TRBD2 matching 13 bases. CDR1 is LNHDA, CDR2 SQIVND, per germline (reference sequence). The V segment lost 6 bases and the J segment 3 bases; nucleotides outside the gene matches: 10. The CDR3 consists of 18 residues. DNA of the CDR3: TGTGCCAGTAGGGGACTAGCGGGATCCCCGCGGGACACCGGGGAGCTGTTTTTT. Protein sequence: CASRGLAGSPRDTGELFF.

J is TRBJ2-7 and V is TRBV5-1; a weak D match, TRBD1 (5 bases). The CDR3 runs to 15 residues. The V end lost 2 bases, the J end lost 1 base, and 13 bases lay between the germline ends. Germline V gene lookup returns CDR1 SGHRS and CDR2 YFSETQ. CDR3 DNA sequence: TGCGCCAGCAGCTTAGGGCCTCCAGGGTCCTACGAGCAGTACTTC. Translation gives CASSLGPPGSYEQYF.

This clone appeared a few times. The rearrangement joins TRBV11-3 to TRBJ1-5; D not resolved. Trimming left V 1 base short and J 13 bases short, with 14 bases between. The CDR3 is made up of 13 amino acids. The germline V gene encodes CDR1 SGHNT and CDR2 YENEEA. In DNA, the CDR3 is TGTGCCAGCAGCTTAGTTCCCCGCCAGGCTCAGCATTTT. The encoded protein is CASSLVPRQAQHF.

The genes are TRBV5-4 and TRBJ2-5; no clear D. Trimming removed 0 bases at V and 4 bases at J, with 10 bases between. The CDR3 contains 14 residues. Per the germline V gene, CDR1 is SGHNT and CDR2 is YYREEE (reference sequence). DNA of the CDR3: TGTGCCAGCAGCTTGGGGAGTAGAGGAGAGACCCAGTACTTC. Residues: CASSLGSRGETQYF.

This sequence joins TRBV19 and TRBJ1-5, with D perhaps matching TRBD1 (5 bases). Trimming pared 2 bases from V and 5 bases from J, leaving 10 bases between. Germline CDR1 is LNHDA and CDR2 is SQIVND (reference sequence). CDR3 length: 14 residues. The CDR3 DNA sequence: TGTGCCAGTAGTATAAGGGGCGGGGATCAGCCCCAGCATTTT. Translation gives CASSIRGGDQPQHF.

J is TRBJ2-5 and V is TRBV7-2; TRBD2 agrees at 7 bases. CDR1 and CDR2 (germline): SGHTA, FQGNSA. V lost 0 bases to trimming and J lost 3 bases; unmatched junction nucleotides: 4. The CDR3 totals 15 residues. CDR3 nucleotides: TGTGCCAGCAGCTTAGCATCTACTAGCGAAGAGACCCAGTACTTC. This translates into CASSLASTSEETQYF.

The rearrangement joins TRBV19 to TRBJ1-5; D gene ambiguous. Trimming pared 2 bases from V and 2 bases from J, leaving 13 bases between. The CDR3 length is 16 residues. The V gene's germline CDR1 is LNHDA and CDR2 SQIVND (reference sequence). The CDR3 DNA reads TGTGCCAGTAGTATACATGGCGGCGTGGGCAATCAGCCCCAGCATTTT. Its translation: CASSIHGGVGNQPQHF. The full variable domain, in which reference TRBV19 and TRBJ1-5 provide the parts outside the CDR3, is DGGITQSPKYLFRKEGQNVTLSCEQNLNHDAMYWYRQDPGQGLRLIYYSQIVNDFQKGDIAEGYSVSREKKESFPLTVTSAQKNPTAFYLCASSIHGGVGNQPQHFGDGTRLSIL.

The CDR3 DNA is TGTGCCTGCCGCCGCTATACTGGAAACACCATATATTTT. Translated: CACRRYTGNTIYF. The chain uses TRBV30 and TRBJ1-3; D gene uncertain. The V end lost 6 bases, the J end lost 2 bases, and 11 bases lay between the germline ends. There are 13 residues in the CDR3. Germline assignment: CDR1 GTSNPN and CDR2 SVGIG (reference sequence).

The V gene is TRBV6-6, the J gene TRBJ1-2; possibly TRBD1 for D (5 bases). The V and J ends lost 0 bases and 7 bases respectively, with 12 bases between them. The CDR3 consists of 14 residues. Germline CDR1 MNHNY, CDR2 SVGAGI (reference sequence). CDR3 sequence reads: CASSYSDTLGGYTF. The CDR3 DNA is TGTGCCAGCAGTTACTCGGACACCCTCGGTGGCTACACCTTC.

V usage is TRBV5-4 and J usage is TRBJ2-3; D perhaps matches TRBD2 (5 bases). V was pared by 0 bases and J by 5 bases, with 7 bases between. Germline CDR1 is SGHNT and CDR2 is YYREEE (reference sequence). The CDR3 is 13 amino acids. The CDR3, as DNA: TGTGCCAGCAGCTTGGCGGCGGGAGATACGCAGTATTTT. As protein: CASSLAAGDTQYF.

This sequence joins TRBV30 and TRBJ1-5; TRBD1 matches at 8 bases. The J segment lost 0 bases and the V segment lost 3 bases, leaving 1 base of the junction unmatched. This CDR3 is 14 amino acids long. CDR1 is GTSNPN, CDR2 SVGIG, per germline (reference sequence). The CDR3 sequence: CAWRQGASNQPQHF. The CDR3 DNA reads TGTGCCTGGAGGCAGGGGGCTAGCAATCAGCCCCAGCATTTT.

This sequence joins TRBV19 and TRBJ2-3; D perhaps matches TRBD2 (6 bases). In germline, CDR1 is LNHDA, CDR2 SQIVND (reference sequence). CDR3 length: 16 amino acids. V lost 3 bases to trimming and J lost 0 bases, with 13 bases between them. CDR3 loop: CASSIPGGSSTDTQYF. The CDR3 region has the DNA TGTGCCAGTAGTATCCCCGGGGGTAGCAGCACAGATACGCAGTATTTT. Variable domain in full (rest from reference TRBV19 and TRBJ2-3): DGGITQSPKYLFRKEGQNVTLSCEQNLNHDAMYWYRQDPGQGLRLIYYSQIVNDFQKGDIAEGYSVSREKKESFPLTVTSAQKNPTAFYLCASSIPGGSSTDTQYFGPGTRLTVL.

This chain uses TRBV7-9 with TRBJ2-1, with 11 nucleotides matching TRBD1. Germline-derived CDR1 and CDR2 are SEHNR and FQNEAQ (reference sequence). The CDR3 runs 14 residues. Trimming at V came to 5 bases and at J to 6 bases, leaving 3 bases not matched to a gene. The CDR3 sequence: CASSNGQGANEQFF. CDR3 DNA: TGTGCCAGCAGCAACGGACAGGGGGCCAATGAGCAGTTCTTC.

V gene TRBV5-1 combines with J gene TRBJ2-3, with 7 positions matching TRBD2. This CDR3 has 15 amino acids. V was pared by 3 bases and J by 3 bases, with 7 bases of the junction left unmatched. Germline CDR1 and CDR2: SGHRS and YFSETQ. DNA for the CDR3: TGCGCCAGCAGCTGGGGGACTACACTTACAGATACGCAGTATTTT. This gives the protein CASSWGTTLTDTQYF.

This chain links TRBV2 with TRBJ1-1; 9 bases are shared with TRBD1. The V gene end was trimmed by 7 bases and the J gene end by 6 bases; junction bases not matched to a gene: 6. The CDR3 loop spans 13 amino acids. The germline CDR1 and CDR2 sequences are SNHLY and FYNNEI. In DNA form, the CDR3 reads TGTGCCAGCAAACGGACAGGGGAGGCTGAAGCTTTCTTT. This codes for CASKRTGEAEAFF.

The gene calls are TRBV5-1 and TRBJ2-3, with TRBD1 identical over 7 bases. Trimming took 3 bases from V and 3 from J; bases not matched to a gene: 7. This CDR3 contains 15 residues. Germline-derived CDR1 and CDR2 are SGHRS and YFSETQ. CDR3 sequence: CASSWGQRETDTQYF. DNA for the CDR3: TGCGCCAGCAGCTGGGGACAGCGAGAGACAGATACGCAGTATTTT.

The chain links TRBV4-1 to TRBJ1-6; D not certain. The CDR3 length is 16 residues. Germline CDR1 MGHRA, CDR2 YSYEKL. The germline V and J ends were trimmed by 2 bases and 0 bases, with 8 bases remaining between them. CDR3 region: CASSQPESSYNSPLHF. In DNA, the CDR3 is TGCGCCAGCAGCCAACCGGAGAGCTCCTATAATTCACCCCTCCACTTT.

V gene TRBV11-2 combines with J gene TRBJ2-7; 9 nucleotides agree with TRBD2. J gave up 4 bases and V 6 bases, and 13 bases lay outside the gene matches. Germline V lookup: CDR1 SGHAT, CDR2 FQNNGV. The CDR3 length is 16 residues. Here the CDR3 reads CASRLGPRGGRYEQYF. DNA for the CDR3: TGTGCCAGCAGACTAGGCCCGCGGGGGGGCCGGTACGAGCAGTACTTC.

The DNA of the CDR3 is TGTGCCAGCAGTGAGTTAGCGGGTTGGGGTGAGCAGTTCTTC. It translates to CASSELAGWGEQFF. V is TRBV2 and J is TRBJ2-1, with 7 positions matching TRBD2. Per germline, CDR1 SNHLY and CDR2 FYNNEI. This CDR3 spans 14 amino acids. Trimming cost V 3 bases and J 9 bases; bases outside gene matches: 8.

This chain links TRBV5-1 with TRBJ2-3; D not resolved. Between the trimmed V and J ends, which lost 0 bases and 2 bases, there was a span of 10 bases. Per the germline V gene, CDR1 is SGHRS and CDR2 is YFSETQ. The CDR3 has 15 residues. The CDR3 nucleotides are TGCGCCAGCAGCTTGGCGGTAGCTTCCACAGATACGCAGTATTTT. It encodes CASSLAVASTDTQYF.

The chain carries TRBV5-1 and TRBJ2-1; TRBD2 aligns across 8 bases. Trimming removed 4 bases from V and 0 bases from J; junction bases left unmatched: 6. CDR1 and CDR2 (germline): SGHRS, YFSETQ. The CDR3 contains 16 residues. CDR3 nucleotides: TGCGCCAGCAGCCTTAGCGGGGTCAGCTCCTACAATGAGCAGTTCTTC. It is translated as CASSLSGVSSYNEQFF.

J is TRBJ1-4 and V is TRBV5-6; 10 bases are a match to TRBD1. The trim removed 2 bases at V and 7 bases at J, leaving 5 bases unmatched. Germline lookup yields CDR1 SGHDT and CDR2 YYEEEE. CDR3 length equals 15 residues. The chain's CDR3 is CASSLPGQGSEKLFF. CDR3 in DNA: TGTGCCAGCAGCTTACCGGGACAGGGGTCTGAAAAACTGTTTTTT.

V gene TRBV10-3 combines with J gene TRBJ1-1; TRBD1 matches at 8 bases. Trimming removed 8 bases from V and 0 bases from J; junction bases left unmatched: 11. The CDR3 loop spans 16 amino acids. Looked up from germline, CDR1 is ENHRY and CDR2 is SYGVKD. CDR3 coding DNA: TGTGCCATCGGACCGGGACAGGTCCCTATGAACACTGAAGCTTTCTTT. This gives the protein CAIGPGQVPMNTEAFF.

This rearrangement joins TRBV5-1 to TRBJ1-2; D unresolved. The germline CDR1 and CDR2 sequences are SGHRS and YFSETQ. Trimming left V 6 bases short and J 6 bases short, with 12 bases between. This CDR3 is built from 12 residues. The CDR3 loop is CASTSRRDGYTF. In nucleotides, the CDR3 is TGCGCCAGCACCTCGCGGAGAGATGGCTACACCTTC. The whole variable domain, remainder taken from reference TRBV5-1 and TRBJ1-2, is KAGVTQTPRYLIKTRGQQVTLSCSPISGHRSVSWYQQTPGQGLQFLFEYFSETQRNKGNFPGRFSGRQFSNSRSEMNVSTLELGDSALYLCASTSRRDGYTFGSGTRLTVV.

The genes are TRBV30 and TRBJ1-4; the D is unclear. Germline lookup yields CDR1 GTSNPN and CDR2 SVGIG (reference sequence). The CDR3 is made up of 15 amino acids. Trimming pared 0 bases from V and 1 base from J, leaving 9 bases between. Here the CDR3 reads CAWSVEHLTNEKLFF. The DNA for the CDR3 is TGTGCCTGGAGTGTTGAACACCTAACTAATGAAAAACTGTTTTTT. Variable domain in full (rest from reference TRBV30 and TRBJ1-4): SQTIHQWPATLVQPVGSPLSLECTVEGTSNPNLYWYRQAAGRGLQLLFYSVGIGQISSEVPQNLSASRPQDRQFILSSKKLLLSDSGFYLCAWSVEHLTNEKLFFGSGTQLSVL.

The chain has TRBV19 and TRBJ1-5; D ambiguous. The CDR3 spans 12 residues. Trimming took 6 bases from V and 4 from J, leaving 7 bases between them. Per the germline V gene, CDR1 is LNHDA and CDR2 is SQIVND (reference sequence). The chain's CDR3 is CASRSPNQPQHF. The CDR3 bases are TGTGCCAGTAGGAGTCCGAATCAGCCCCAGCATTTT.

V usage is TRBV5-1 and J usage is TRBJ2-1; perhaps TRBD1 as D (6 bases). Deletions cut 0 bases from V and 8 bases from J, with 15 bases between. There are 15 residues in the CDR3. Germline lookup yields CDR1 SGHRS and CDR2 YFSETQ. This CDR3 reads CASSLVTGRQDEQFF. The DNA for the CDR3 is TGCGCCAGCAGCTTGGTCACAGGGCGGCAAGATGAGCAGTTCTTC.

A single count supports this clone. The rearrangement links TRBV4-1 to TRBJ1-4, with TRBD1 identical over 7 bases. The CDR3 is 16 amino acids. Trimming at V came to 2 bases and at J to 4 bases, leaving 7 bases not matched to a gene. The germline V gene has CDR1 MGHRA and CDR2 YSYEKL. The CDR3 region has the DNA TGCGCCAGCAGCCAAAGTAGGGGACAGAATAATGAAAAACTGTTTTTT. Translation: CASSQSRGQNNEKLFF.

This rearrangement joins TRBV30 to TRBJ1-1, with D uncertain. Per the germline V gene, CDR1 is GTSNPN and CDR2 is SVGIG (reference sequence). The CDR3 consists of 14 residues. With 0 bases removed from V and 1 base from J, the gap between germline ends came to 9 bases. The CDR3 is CAWSVLVQNTEAFF. CDR3 DNA sequence: TGTGCCTGGAGTGTACTTGTGCAGAACACTGAAGCTTTCTTT.

The J gene is TRBJ2-4, the V gene TRBV29-1; D perhaps matches TRBD2 (6 bases). Per the germline V gene, CDR1 is SQVTM and CDR2 is ANQGSEA. Deletions cut 8 bases from V and 8 bases from J, with 13 bases between. The CDR3 is 11 residues long. This chain's CDR3 is CSLTTGDIQYF. The CDR3 region has the DNA TGCAGCCTTACGACGGGAGACATTCAGTACTTC.

The rearrangement joins TRBV11-3 to TRBJ1-2; TRBD1 might be the D (5 bases). The V end was cut by 4 bases, the J end by 3 bases, with 21 bases between. The germline CDR1 and CDR2 sequences are SGHNT and YENEEA. CDR3 length equals 17 residues. The CDR3 spells CASSSGTIRAVDYGYTF. The CDR3 nucleotides are TGTGCCAGCAGCTCGGGGACTATAAGGGCGGTGGACTATGGCTACACCTTC.